The clone carrying this TCR beta chain was counted many times. Sequence at one end of the junction differs from germline and may be a read error. In germline, CDR1 is LNHDA, CDR2 SQIVND (reference sequence). This CDR3 has 14 amino acids. This specimen comes from a study of read filtering for tumor transcriptome and immune sequencing. The library was built from 400 to 500 ng RNA with molecular barcoded adaptors for alpha/delta and beta/gamma chains. TCRdb processed the reads anew with MiXCR; each CDR3 protein has one entry. The profile covers some 41,000 distinct CDR3 sequences, with around 13% appearing a single time and more than 35% taken by the ten largest.

Sequencing was done on a sample of a population of CD138-negative cells sorted from bone marrow. The chain carries TRBV19 and TRBJ1-1; D remains unclear. The origin of this receptor is a donor aged 40 or over with multiple myeloma. This chain's CDR3 is CASSIRQTNTEALF. The CDR3 coding sequence is TGTGCCAGTAGTATCAGGCAGACGAACACTGAAGCTCTCTTT.